The 20 T cell receptor beta chains below all came from one sample that was sequenced in a study of OX40 agonist ivuxolimab in advanced cancers. The data were produced by immunoSEQ multiplex PCR, yet TCRdb's version contains in-frame clones alone and is incomplete. Altogether some 9,500 clones are present, around 90% being singletons, with the ten largest covering around 13%. This material consisted of CD4+ or CD8+ T cells sorted from blood, taken in a trial of the OX40 agonist ivuxolimab. The receptors come from an adult with an advanced solid tumor such as melanoma, head and neck, liver or kidney cancer.

The chain employs TRBV6-5 and TRBJ1-3; 7 bases fit TRBD1. Germline-derived CDR1 and CDR2 are MNHEY and SVGAGI. With V trimmed by 10 bases and J by 2 bases, 8 bases remained unmatched. The CDR3 covers 14 residues. The CDR3 sequence is CATHEGGAGNTIYF. CDR3 bases: TGTGCCACCCACGAAGGGGGCGCTGGAAACACCATATATTTT.

The chain employs TRBV28 and TRBJ2-2; D is ambiguous. The ends were cut back, 2 bases at V and 6 bases at J, with 10 bases in the middle. There are 14 residues in the CDR3. The germline V gene encodes CDR1 MDHEN and CDR2 SYDVKM. CDR3 loop: CASSLGHAAGELFF. CDR3 sequence (DNA): TGTGCCAGCAGTTTAGGGCACGCGGCCGGGGAGCTGTTTTTT.

The chain combines TRBV5-1 with TRBJ2-1; 11 nucleotides line up with TRBD2. Germline V gene lookup returns CDR1 SGHRS and CDR2 YFSETQ. V shed 3 bases, J shed 4 bases, and the junction held 3 bases outside the gene matches. The CDR3 runs 15 residues. CDR3 in amino acids: CASSSSGRTYNEQFF. The DNA for the CDR3 is TGCGCCAGCAGCTCTAGCGGGAGGACTTACAATGAGCAGTTCTTC.

The chain links TRBV2 to TRBJ1-2; possible D gene TRBD1, 5 bases. Trimming removed 2 bases from V and 12 bases from J, with 19 bases in between. This CDR3 is 14 amino acids long. The germline CDR1 and CDR2 sequences are SNHLY and FYNNEI. This CDR3 is CASSETPGTPDHTF. Here the CDR3 DNA reads TGTGCCAGCAGTGAAACCCCCGGGACGCCGGACCACACCTTC.

This clone is a singleton in its sample. V gene TRBV7-2 combines with J gene TRBJ2-1; D is uncertain. The CDR3 sequence is 14 residues long. The germline V gene has CDR1 SGHTA and CDR2 FQGNSA. V was shortened by 2 bases and J by 5 bases, with 10 bases between the two germline ends. In DNA form, the CDR3 reads TGTGCCAGCAGCTTATGGGTTGACCACAATGAGCAGTTCTTC. As protein: CASSLWVDHNEQFF.

V gene TRBV19 combines with J gene TRBJ2-5; weak D call: TRBD1 (6 bases). The CDR3 contains 14 residues. Trimming pared 7 bases from V and 1 base from J, leaving 13 bases between. The germline V gene encodes CDR1 LNHDA and CDR2 SQIVND (reference sequence). The CDR3 DNA reads TGTGCCAGTAAGGCAGGGGCCCTCCAAGAGACCCAGTACTTC. It yields the protein CASKAGALQETQYF.

This rearrangement joins TRBV9 to TRBJ1-3; 8 nucleotides align to TRBD1. V dropped 0 bases and J dropped 3; count of bases not matched to a gene: 11. Looked up from germline, CDR1 is SGDLS and CDR2 is YYNGEE. There are 18 residues in the CDR3. The CDR3 DNA is TGTGCCAGCAGCGTAGGTGGAGGACAGGGAGATCTTGGAAACACCATATATTTT. It translates to CASSVGGGQGDLGNTIYF. The full variable domain, rest sourced from reference TRBV9 and TRBJ1-3, is DSGVTQTPKHLITATGQRVTLRCSPRSGDLSVYWYQQSLDQGLQFLIQYYNGEERAKGNILERFSAQQFPDLHSELNLSSLELGDSALYFCASSVGGGQGDLGNTIYFGEGSWLTVV.

V usage is TRBV5-5 and J usage is TRBJ2-2, with D possibly matching TRBD1 (5 bases). Germline loops: CDR1 SGHKS, CDR2 YYEKEE (reference sequence). This CDR3 comprises 15 residues. Trimming left V 4 bases short and J 0 bases short, with 10 bases between. CDR3 sequence reads: CASSIGHTNTGELFF. For the CDR3, the DNA is TGTGCCAGCAGCATAGGACATACGAACACCGGGGAGCTGTTTTTT. Full variable domain (missing parts from reference TRBV5-5 and TRBJ2-2): DAGVTQSPTHLIKTRGQQVTLRCSPISGHKSVSWYQQVLGQGPQFIFQYYEKEERGRGNFPDRFSARQFPNYSSELNVNALLLGDSALYLCASSIGHTNTGELFFGEGSRLTVL.

This clone was seen once. This chain connects TRBV30 to TRBJ2-7; the D is unclear. The CDR3 length is 14 residues. The V gene lost 0 bases and the J gene lost 5 bases, with 14 bases spanning the gap. Per germline, CDR1 GTSNPN and CDR2 SVGIG (reference sequence). CDR3 DNA: TGTGCCTGGAGTGTACAACTGGGGTTAGACGAGCAGTACTTC. Amino acids: CAWSVQLGLDEQYF.

The rearrangement links TRBV19 to TRBJ1-5, with no clear D. Germline V gene lookup returns CDR1 LNHDA and CDR2 SQIVND (reference sequence). The CDR3 length is 14 residues. Trimming removed 3 bases from V and 5 bases from J, with 11 bases in between. The CDR3 loop reads CASSISVQYQPQHF. The CDR3 region has the DNA TGTGCCAGTAGTATCTCGGTACAGTATCAGCCCCAGCATTTT. Based on the CDR3 plus reference TRBV19 and TRBJ1-5, the full variable domain is DGGITQSPKYLFRKEGQNVTLSCEQNLNHDAMYWYRQDPGQGLRLIYYSQIVNDFQKGDIAEGYSVSREKKESFPLTVTSAQKNPTAFYLCASSISVQYQPQHFGDGTRLSIL.

This sequence joins TRBV11-2 and TRBJ2-5; 10 positions match TRBD2. The CDR3 covers 17 residues. Germline CDR1 is SGHAT and CDR2 is FQNNGV. V trimming: 5 bases; J trimming: 5 bases; junction bases outside the gene matches: 14. This CDR3 reads CASSLRTSGSGGETQYF. The CDR3 DNA sequence: TGTGCCAGCAGCCTTCGGACTAGCGGCAGTGGCGGGGAGACCCAGTACTTC.

The gene calls are TRBV5-1 and TRBJ1-2; unclear D gene. Germline V CDR1 and CDR2: SGHRS, YFSETQ. The ends were cut back, 0 bases at V and 6 bases at J, with 9 bases in the middle. The CDR3 sequence is 13 residues long. The CDR3 region is CASSLEVADGYTF. The CDR3 nucleotides are TGCGCCAGCAGCTTGGAGGTGGCAGATGGCTACACCTTC.

This clone was observed once. The V call is TRBV27, the J call TRBJ2-7; perhaps D is TRBD1 or TRBD2 (5 bases each). The CDR3 covers 14 residues. With 8 bases removed from V and 9 bases from J, the gap between germline ends came to 23 bases. Germline V CDR1 and CDR2: MNHEY, SMNVEV (reference sequence). CDR3 sequence: CASGGSGAFGGQYF. The CDR3 bases are TGTGCCAGCGGGGGATCAGGAGCCTTTGGCGGGCAGTACTTC.

Written as DNA, the CDR3 is TGTGCCAGCAGCCCTCGGGGGAGGCCCGGGGCCAACGTCCTGACTTTC. This translates into CASSPRGRPGANVLTF. The V and J genes are TRBV21-1 and TRBJ2-6; the table names TRBD2, a call not compared with the DNA. TRBV21-1 is designated a pseudogene. This CDR3 comprises 16 residues.

This sequence joins TRBV6-5 and TRBJ2-1; 7 nucleotides agree with TRBD2. Trimming cost V 5 bases and J 15 bases; bases outside gene matches: 13. Germline values: CDR1 MNHEY, CDR2 SVGAGI. The CDR3 has 13 residues. The CDR3 DNA is TGTGCCAGCAGTCCCCGGGAGGACGGGCATCGGTTCTTC. Protein product: CASSPREDGHRFF.

The chain employs TRBV5-8 and TRBJ2-5, with D possibly being TRBD1 or TRBD2 (6 bases each). The tail of the sequence fits TRBJ2-7 better, so the J call may be wrong. The germline gives CDR1 SGHTS, CDR2 YDEGEE. This CDR3 region has 13 residues. The CDR3 loop reads CASSPRDTYEQYF. The CDR3 bases are TGTGCCAGCAGCCCGCGGGACACTTACGAGCAGTACTTC.

V gene TRBV30 combines with J gene TRBJ2-3; the match to TRBD2 covers 13 bases. The CDR3 has 18 residues. The V gene end was trimmed by 0 bases and the J gene end by 1 base; junction bases not matched to a gene: 7. Germline values: CDR1 GTSNPN, CDR2 SVGIG (reference sequence). The CDR3: CAWSVDTSGRAGTDTQYF. For the CDR3, the DNA is TGTGCCTGGAGTGTAGATACTAGCGGGAGGGCGGGCACAGATACGCAGTATTTT.

The chain links TRBV18 to TRBJ1-2, with D uncertain. Germline assignment: CDR1 KGHSH and CDR2 LQKENI. This CDR3 has 15 residues. Trimming left V 3 bases short and J 7 bases short, with 18 bases between. In nucleotides, the CDR3 is TGTGCCAGCTCACCCGAGGCCAAGCCGGGGAGTGGCTACACCTTC. It encodes CASSPEAKPGSGYTF.

The chain has TRBV19 and TRBJ1-5; 9 nucleotides match TRBD1. The V gene end was trimmed by 8 bases and the J gene end by 4 bases; junction bases not matched to a gene: 9. The CDR3 length is 15 residues. The germline V gene encodes CDR1 LNHDA and CDR2 SQIVND (reference sequence). CDR3 in DNA: TGTGCCAGTTCACCCGGGACAGGGTTAAATCAGCCCCAGCATTTT. Protein product: CASSPGTGLNQPQHF.

This clone was seen a single time. The rearrangement uses TRBV11-3 and TRBJ2-3, with 10 bases lining up with TRBD2. CDR1 is SGHNT, CDR2 YENEEA, per germline. This CDR3 comprises 16 residues. V shed 4 bases and J 0 bases; nucleotides not matched to a gene: 4. Written as DNA, the CDR3 is TGTGCCAGCAGCTCTGGACTAGCGGTTAGCACAGATACGCAGTATTTT. Encoded protein: CASSSGLAVSTDTQYF.